This T cell receptor (beta chain) was profiled in a study of beta chain features in type 1 diabetes. Study-wide context: Researchers looked at roughly 100,000,000 sorted cells across all samples.

Per germline, CDR1 GTSNPN and CDR2 SVGIG (reference sequence). V was pared by 4 bases and J by 5 bases, with 5 bases of the junction left unmatched. The CDR3 totals 13 residues. All of the isolated RNA was reverse transcribed, so expressed TCRB transcripts were sequenced. This table comes from immunoSEQ multiplex PCR, and its TCRdb copy is limited to in-frame clones, with some not included. The table includes fewer than 150,000 clones, 6.9% detected once. Sequenced sample: central memory CD4+ T cells from blood. The V gene is TRBV30, the J gene TRBJ2-1, with 7 positions matching TRBD2. The sequence was obtained from a woman aged 25-40 years in good health. This CDR3 reads CAWIGGRHNEQFF. CDR3 sequence (DNA): TGTGCCTGGATAGGCGGGAGACACAATGAGCAGTTCTTC.